The clone carrying this T cell receptor (beta chain) is a singleton in its sample. Its antigen is not known. The samples comprised roughly 0.9-11 million cryopreserved PBMC ahead of DNA extraction. The data belong to a study of long-term antiretroviral therapy in people with HIV. Study information: In the earliest collections, sampling predates the 2015 immediate-ART recommendation by about a decade. Study results and caveats: The study found narrower CDR3 length ranges in HIV repertoires than in controls.

V lost 6 bases, J lost 1 base, and 18 bases lay in between. The CDR3 loop spans 17 amino acids. Germline CDR1 reads SNHLY; CDR2 reads FYNNEI. immunoSEQ v3.0 was run at survey level. Generated by immunoSEQ multiplex PCR, the TCRdb table keeps only in-frame clones and is missing some. The table includes around 25,000 clones, about 91% detected once. Sequencing was performed on unsorted PBMCs, taken around 4.5 years after starting antiretroviral therapy. The chain carries TRBV2 and TRBJ2-2; perhaps TRBD2 as D (7 bases). This receptor was obtained from a man aged 25-40 years with HIV. The CDR3 DNA reads TGTGCCAGCAGGCCAGGTATCGGGGGGCTGAACACCGGGGAGCTGTTTTTT. Protein product: CASRPGIGGLNTGELFF.